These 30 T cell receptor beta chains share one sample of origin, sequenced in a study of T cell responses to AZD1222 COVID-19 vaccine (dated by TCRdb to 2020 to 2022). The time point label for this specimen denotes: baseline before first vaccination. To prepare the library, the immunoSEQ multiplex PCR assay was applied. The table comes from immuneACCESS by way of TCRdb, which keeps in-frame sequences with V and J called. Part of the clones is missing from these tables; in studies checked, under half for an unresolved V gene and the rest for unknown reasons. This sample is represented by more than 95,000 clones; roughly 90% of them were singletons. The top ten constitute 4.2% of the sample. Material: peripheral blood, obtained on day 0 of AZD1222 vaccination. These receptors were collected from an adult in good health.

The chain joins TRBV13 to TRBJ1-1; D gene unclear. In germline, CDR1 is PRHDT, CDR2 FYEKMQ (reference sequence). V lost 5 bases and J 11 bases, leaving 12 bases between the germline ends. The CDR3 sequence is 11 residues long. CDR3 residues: CASSPGPLAFF. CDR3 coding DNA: TGTGCCAGCAGCCCCGGGCCCTTGGCTTTCTTT. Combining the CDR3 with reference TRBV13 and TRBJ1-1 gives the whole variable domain AAGVIQSPRHLIKEKRETATLKCYPIPRHDTVYWYQQGPGQDPQFLISFYEKMQSDKGSIPDRFSAQQFSDYHSELNMSSLELGDSALYFCASSPGPLAFFGQGTRLTVV.

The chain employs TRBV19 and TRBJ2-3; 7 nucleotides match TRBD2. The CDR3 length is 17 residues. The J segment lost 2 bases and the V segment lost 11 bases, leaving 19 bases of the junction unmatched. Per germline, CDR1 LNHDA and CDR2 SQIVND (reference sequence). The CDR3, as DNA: TGTGCCTGCCGTCCGGGTTCGGGGGGAGTATCCACAGATACGCAGTATTTT. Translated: CACRPGSGGVSTDTQYF.

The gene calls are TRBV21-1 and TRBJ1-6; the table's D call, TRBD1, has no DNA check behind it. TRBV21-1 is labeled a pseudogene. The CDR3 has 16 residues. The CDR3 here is CASSKEGHRGNSPLHF. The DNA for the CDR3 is TGTGCCAGCAGCAAAGAGGGCCACAGGGGAAATTCACCCCTCCACTTT.

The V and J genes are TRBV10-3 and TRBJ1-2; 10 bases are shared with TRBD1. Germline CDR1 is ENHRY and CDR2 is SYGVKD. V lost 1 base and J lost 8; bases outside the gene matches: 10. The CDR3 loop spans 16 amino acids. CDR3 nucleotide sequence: TGTGCCATCAGTGAGTTAGGCGGACAGGGGGTCGGCGGCTACACCTTC. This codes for CAISELGGQGVGGYTF.

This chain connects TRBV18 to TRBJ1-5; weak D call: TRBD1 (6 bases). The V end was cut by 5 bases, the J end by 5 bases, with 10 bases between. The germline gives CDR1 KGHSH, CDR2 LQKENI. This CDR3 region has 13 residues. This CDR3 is CASSGGSYQPQHF. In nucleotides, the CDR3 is TGTGCCAGCTCAGGGGGCAGCTATCAGCCCCAGCATTTT.

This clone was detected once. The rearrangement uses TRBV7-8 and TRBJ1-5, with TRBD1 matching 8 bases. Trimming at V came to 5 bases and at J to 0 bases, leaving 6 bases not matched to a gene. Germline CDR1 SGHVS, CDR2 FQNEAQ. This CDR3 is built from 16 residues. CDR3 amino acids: CASSLQGGNSNQPQHF. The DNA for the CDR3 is TGTGCCAGCAGCCTACAGGGGGGAAATAGCAATCAGCCCCAGCATTTT.

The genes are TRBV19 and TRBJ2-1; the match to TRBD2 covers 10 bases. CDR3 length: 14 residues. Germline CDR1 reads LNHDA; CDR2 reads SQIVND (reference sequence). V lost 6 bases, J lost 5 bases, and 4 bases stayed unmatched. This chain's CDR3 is CASRLAGGNNEQFF. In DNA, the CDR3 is TGTGCCAGTAGGTTAGCGGGGGGCAACAATGAGCAGTTCTTC.

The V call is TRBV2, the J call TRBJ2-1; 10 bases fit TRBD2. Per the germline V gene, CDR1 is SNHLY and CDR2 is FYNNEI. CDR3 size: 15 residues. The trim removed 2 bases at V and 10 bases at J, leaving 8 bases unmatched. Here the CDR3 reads CASSERASGRGEQFF. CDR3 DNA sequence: TGTGCCAGCAGTGAACGGGCTAGCGGGAGAGGGGAGCAGTTCTTC.

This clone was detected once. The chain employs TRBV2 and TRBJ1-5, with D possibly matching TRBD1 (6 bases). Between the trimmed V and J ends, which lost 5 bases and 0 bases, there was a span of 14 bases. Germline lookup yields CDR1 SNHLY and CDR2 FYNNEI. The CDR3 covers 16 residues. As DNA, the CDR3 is TGTGCCAGCAGTTGGGGACAACCATATAGCAATCAGCCCCAGCATTTT. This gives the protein CASSWGQPYSNQPQHF. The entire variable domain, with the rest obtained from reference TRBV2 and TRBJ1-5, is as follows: EPEVTQTPSHQVTQMGQEVILRCVPISNHLYFYWYRQILGQKVEFLVSFYNNEISEKSEIFDDQFSVERPDGSNFTLKIRSTKLEDSAMYFCASSWGQPYSNQPQHFGDGTRLSIL.

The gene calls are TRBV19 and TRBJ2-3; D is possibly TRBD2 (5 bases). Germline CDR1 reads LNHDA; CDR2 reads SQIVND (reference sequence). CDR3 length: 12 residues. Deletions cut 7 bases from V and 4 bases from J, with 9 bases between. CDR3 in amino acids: CASIEGADTQYF. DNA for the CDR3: TGTGCCAGTATTGAGGGCGCAGATACGCAGTATTTT.

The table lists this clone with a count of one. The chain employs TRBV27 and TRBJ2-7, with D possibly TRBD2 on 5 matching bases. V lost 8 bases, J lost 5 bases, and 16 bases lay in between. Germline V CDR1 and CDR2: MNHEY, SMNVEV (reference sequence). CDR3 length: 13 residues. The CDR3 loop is CASRLRGYDEQYF. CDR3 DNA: TGTGCCAGCCGATTACGGGGTTACGACGAGCAGTACTTC.

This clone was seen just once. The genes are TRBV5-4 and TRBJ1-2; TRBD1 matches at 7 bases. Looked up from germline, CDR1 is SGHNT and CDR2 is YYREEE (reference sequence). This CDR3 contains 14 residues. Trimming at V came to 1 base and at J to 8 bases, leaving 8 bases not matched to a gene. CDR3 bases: TGTGCCAGCAGCTTGCGGACAGGAGGAGGAGGCTACACCTTC. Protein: CASSLRTGGGGYTF.

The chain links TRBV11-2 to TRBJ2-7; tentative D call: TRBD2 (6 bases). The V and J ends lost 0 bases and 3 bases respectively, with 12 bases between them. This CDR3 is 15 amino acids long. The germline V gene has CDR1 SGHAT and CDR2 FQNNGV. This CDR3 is CASSLDGGLHYEQYF. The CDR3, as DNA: TGTGCCAGCAGCTTAGATGGGGGGTTACACTACGAGCAGTACTTC.

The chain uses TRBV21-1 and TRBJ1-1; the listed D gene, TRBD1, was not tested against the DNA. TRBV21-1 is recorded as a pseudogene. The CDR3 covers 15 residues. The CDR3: CASSRQGVRNTEAFF. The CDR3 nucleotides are TGTGCCAGCAGCAGACAGGGGGTCAGGAACACTGAAGCTTTCTTT.

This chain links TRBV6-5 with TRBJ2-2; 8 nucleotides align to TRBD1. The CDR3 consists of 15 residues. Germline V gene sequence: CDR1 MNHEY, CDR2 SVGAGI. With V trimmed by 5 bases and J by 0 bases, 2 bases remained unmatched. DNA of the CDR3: TGTGCCAGCAGTCGACAGGGGTCGAACACCGGGGAGCTGTTTTTT. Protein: CASSRQGSNTGELFF.

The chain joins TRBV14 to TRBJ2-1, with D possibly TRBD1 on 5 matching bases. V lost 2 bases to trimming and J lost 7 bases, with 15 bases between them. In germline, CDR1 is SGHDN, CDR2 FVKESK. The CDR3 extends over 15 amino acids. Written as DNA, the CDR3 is TGTGCCAGCAGCCAATTCCAGGGCCGTCCGAATGAGCAGTTCTTC. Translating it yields CASSQFQGRPNEQFF.

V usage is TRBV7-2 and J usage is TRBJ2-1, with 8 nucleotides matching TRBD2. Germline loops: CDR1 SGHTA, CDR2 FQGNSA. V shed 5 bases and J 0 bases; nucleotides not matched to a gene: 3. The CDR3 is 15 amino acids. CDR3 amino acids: CASSPGGPSYNEQFF. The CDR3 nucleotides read TGTGCCAGCAGCCCGGGGGGGCCCTCCTACAATGAGCAGTTCTTC.

CDR3 sequence (DNA): TGTGCCAGTAACCCCGGTGGGGGTAGTGGAAAACTGTTTTTT. Amino acids: CASNPGGGSGKLFF. The chain recombines TRBV19 with TRBJ1-4, with a possible D match to TRBD1 (5 bases). The germline V and J ends were trimmed by 7 bases and 10 bases, with 19 bases remaining between them. CDR1 and CDR2 from the germline V gene are LNHDA and SQIVND (reference sequence). The CDR3 loop spans 14 amino acids.

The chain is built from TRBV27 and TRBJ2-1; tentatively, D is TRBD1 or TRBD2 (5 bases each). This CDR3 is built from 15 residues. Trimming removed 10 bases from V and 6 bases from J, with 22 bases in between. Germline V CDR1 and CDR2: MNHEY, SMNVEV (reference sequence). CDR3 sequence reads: CATSFRDQLGNEQFF. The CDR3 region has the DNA TGTGCCACTTCCTTCCGGGACCAGCTCGGCAATGAGCAGTTCTTC.

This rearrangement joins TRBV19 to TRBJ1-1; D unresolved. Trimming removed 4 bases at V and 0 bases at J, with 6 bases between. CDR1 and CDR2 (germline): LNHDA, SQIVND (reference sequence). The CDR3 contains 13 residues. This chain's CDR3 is CASSTEVNTEAFF. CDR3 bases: TGTGCCAGTAGTACGGAAGTGAACACTGAAGCTTTCTTT.

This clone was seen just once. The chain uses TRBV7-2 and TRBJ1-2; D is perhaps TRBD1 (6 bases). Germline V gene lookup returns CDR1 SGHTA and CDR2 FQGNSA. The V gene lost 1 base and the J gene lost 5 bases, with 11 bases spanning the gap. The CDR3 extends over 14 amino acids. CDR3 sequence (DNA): TGTGCCAGCAGCTTAGTAGGGGGGTCGTATGGCTACACCTTC. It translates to CASSLVGGSYGYTF.

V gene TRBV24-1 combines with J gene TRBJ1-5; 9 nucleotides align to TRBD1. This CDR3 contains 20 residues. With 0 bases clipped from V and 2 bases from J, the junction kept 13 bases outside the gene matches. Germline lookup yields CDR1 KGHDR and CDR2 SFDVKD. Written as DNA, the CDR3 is TGTGCCACCAGTGATTTGCGGACAGGGGTGGCCGTATCGGGCAATCAGCCCCAGCATTTT. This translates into CATSDLRTGVAVSGNQPQHF.

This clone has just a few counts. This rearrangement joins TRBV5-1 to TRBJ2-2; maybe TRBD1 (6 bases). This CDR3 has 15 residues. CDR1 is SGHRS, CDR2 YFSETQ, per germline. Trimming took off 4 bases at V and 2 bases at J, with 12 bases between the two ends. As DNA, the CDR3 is TGCGCCAGCAGCCGAGGGACACATAACACCGGGGAGCTGTTTTTT. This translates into CASSRGTHNTGELFF. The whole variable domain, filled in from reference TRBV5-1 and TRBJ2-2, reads KAGVTQTPRYLIKTRGQQVTLSCSPISGHRSVSWYQQTPGQGLQFLFEYFSETQRNKGNFPGRFSGRQFSNSRSEMNVSTLELGDSALYLCASSRGTHNTGELFFGEGSRLTVL.

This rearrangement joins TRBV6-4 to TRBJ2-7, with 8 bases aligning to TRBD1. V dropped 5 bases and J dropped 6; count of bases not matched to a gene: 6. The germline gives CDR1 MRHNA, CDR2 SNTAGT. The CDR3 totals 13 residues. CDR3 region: CASSPGQGGEQYF. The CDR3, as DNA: TGTGCCAGCAGTCCTGGACAGGGCGGCGAGCAGTACTTC.

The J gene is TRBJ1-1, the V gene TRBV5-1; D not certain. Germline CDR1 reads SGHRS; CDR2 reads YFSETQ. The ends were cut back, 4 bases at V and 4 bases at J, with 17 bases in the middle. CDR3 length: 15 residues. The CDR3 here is CASSPAVTARTEAFF. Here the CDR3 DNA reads TGCGCCAGCAGCCCCGCCGTTACAGCCCGCACTGAAGCTTTCTTT.

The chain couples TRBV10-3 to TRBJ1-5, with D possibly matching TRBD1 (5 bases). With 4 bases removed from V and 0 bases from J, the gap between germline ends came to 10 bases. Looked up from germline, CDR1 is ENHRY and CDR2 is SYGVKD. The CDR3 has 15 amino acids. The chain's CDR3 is CAISAGGDSNQPQHF. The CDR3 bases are TGTGCCATCAGTGCGGGAGGGGATAGCAATCAGCCCCAGCATTTT.

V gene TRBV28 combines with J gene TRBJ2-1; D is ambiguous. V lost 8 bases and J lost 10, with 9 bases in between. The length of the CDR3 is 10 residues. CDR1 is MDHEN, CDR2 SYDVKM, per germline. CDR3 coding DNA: TGTGCCAGCGGCCCCAAAGAGCAGTTCTTC. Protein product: CASGPKEQFF.

This CDR3 reads CAISESGNTIYF. CDR3 DNA sequence: TGTGCCATCAGTGAGTCGGGGAACACCATATATTTT. J is TRBJ1-3 and V is TRBV10-3; unclear D gene. V was cut by 0 bases and J by 7 bases, with 4 bases left in between. Germline V gene lookup returns CDR1 ENHRY and CDR2 SYGVKD. CDR3 size: 12 residues.

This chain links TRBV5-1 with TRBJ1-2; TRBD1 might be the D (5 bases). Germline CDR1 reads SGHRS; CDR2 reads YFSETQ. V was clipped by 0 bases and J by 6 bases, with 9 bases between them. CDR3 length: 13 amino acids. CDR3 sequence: CASSLGGDNGYTF. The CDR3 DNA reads TGCGCCAGCAGCTTGGGAGGGGATAATGGCTACACCTTC.

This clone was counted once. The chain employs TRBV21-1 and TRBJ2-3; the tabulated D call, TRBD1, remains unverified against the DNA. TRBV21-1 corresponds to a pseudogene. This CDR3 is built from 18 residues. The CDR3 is CASSKSEMTQGRTDTQYF. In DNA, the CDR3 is TGTGCCAGCAGCAAATCCGAAATGACACAGGGTAGGACAGATACGCAGTATTTT.